This entry lists 5 T cell receptor beta chains sequenced from one sample in a study of blood T cell repertoires in COVID-19. Profiling relied on immunoSEQ multiplex PCR, and the TCRdb table lists in-frame clones only, not all of them. In the table there are fewer than 200,000 clones, roughly 90% of which are singletons. The specimen sequenced was peripheral blood. The receptors here all came from a woman aged 55-69 years who had recovered from COVID-19.

Here the CDR3 DNA reads TGTGCCAGCAAAGGACTTTACACAGATACGCAGTATTTT. The encoded protein is CASKGLYTDTQYF. The V call is TRBV6-5, the J call TRBJ2-3; weak D call: TRBD2 (5 bases). Germline CDR1 and CDR2: MNHEY and SVGAGI. V lost 7 bases, J lost 2 bases, and 10 bases lay in between. This CDR3 is built from 13 residues.

The chain combines TRBV5-8 with TRBJ2-1, with 10 bases lining up with TRBD2. Germline trimming cut 1 base from V and 8 bases from J; bases unmatched to any gene: 12. The CDR3 runs 17 residues. Germline values: CDR1 SGHTS, CDR2 YDEGEE. The CDR3 here is CASSLTSGALAGDEQFF. In DNA, the CDR3 is TGTGCCAGCAGCTTGACTAGCGGGGCCCTTGCAGGCGATGAGCAGTTCTTC.

The chain couples TRBV15 to TRBJ2-4, with 7 bases aligning to TRBD2. The germline CDR1 and CDR2 sequences are LNHNV and YYDKDF (reference sequence). After removal of 5 bases from V and 0 bases from J, the junction contained 10 bases not matched to a gene. The CDR3 runs to 17 residues. This CDR3 reads CATSARGSGVAKNIQYF. CDR3 bases: TGTGCCACCAGCGCCCGAGGGAGCGGGGTAGCCAAAAACATTCAGTACTTC. The full variable domain, completed using reference TRBV15 and TRBJ2-4, is DAMVIQNPRYQVTQFGKPVTLSCSQTLNHNVMYWYQQKSSQAPKLLFHYYDKDFNNEADTPDNFQSRRPNTSFCFLDIRSPGLGDTAMYLCATSARGSGVAKNIQYFGAGTRLSVL.

The chain recombines TRBV4-3 with TRBJ2-2, with TRBD2 identical over 10 bases. Germline V gives CDR1 LGHNA, CDR2 YSLEER. Losses at the gene ends were 0 bases for V and 2 bases for J; bases not matched to a gene: 9. The CDR3 totals 19 residues. DNA of the CDR3: TGCGCCAGCAGCCAAGAATTTAGGGCTAGCGGGGGCAACACCGGGGAGCTGTTTTTT. Its translation: CASSQEFRASGGNTGELFF.

The chain combines TRBV28 with TRBJ1-5; D perhaps matches TRBD1 (6 bases). The CDR3 totals 16 residues. The V end lost 5 bases, the J end lost 7 bases, and 21 bases lay between the germline ends. Germline values: CDR1 MDHEN, CDR2 SYDVKM. The CDR3 bases are TGTGCCAGCAGTAGTACCACAGGGAGTGGTCGACAGCCCCAGCATTTT. Encoded protein: CASSSTTGSGRQPQHF.